What follows are 19 T cell receptor beta chains derived from one specimen sequenced in a study of blood T cell repertoires in COVID-19. The method was immunoSEQ multiplex PCR; TCRdb's version includes in-frame clones alone and lacks a portion of them. The sample holds some 100,000 clones, about nine tenths seen once. Material: peripheral blood. The receptors come from a man aged 60 to 69 with acute or convalescent COVID-19.

The chain is built from TRBV11-3 and TRBJ2-5, with TRBD2 identical over 11 bases. The CDR3 extends over 17 amino acids. The germline V gene has CDR1 SGHNT and CDR2 YENEEA. V shed 5 bases and J 5 bases; nucleotides not matched to a gene: 13. The CDR3 sequence: CASSLTPTSGRGETQYF. The CDR3 DNA is TGTGCCAGCAGCCTCACCCCCACTAGCGGGAGAGGGGAGACCCAGTACTTC.

Written as DNA, the CDR3 is TGTGCCAGCAGTCCACAGGTCACAAACACTGAAGCTTTCTTT. This sequence encodes CASSPQVTNTEAFF. The J gene is TRBJ1-1, the V gene TRBV2; the D gene is possibly TRBD1 (5 bases). With 5 bases removed from V and 2 bases from J, the gap between germline ends came to 12 bases. The CDR3 totals 14 residues. Per the germline V gene, CDR1 is SNHLY and CDR2 is FYNNEI.

This rearrangement joins TRBV5-1 to TRBJ1-2, with D unclear. In germline, CDR1 is SGHRS, CDR2 YFSETQ. V was cut by 0 bases and J by 6 bases, with 21 bases left in between. This CDR3 region has 17 residues. The CDR3 sequence is CASSLGHRLAGGDGYTF. The DNA for the CDR3 is TGCGCCAGCAGCTTGGGACATCGTTTAGCGGGCGGGGATGGCTACACCTTC.

The gene calls are TRBV4-2 and TRBJ1-3; a weak D match, TRBD1 (6 bases). The CDR3 is 15 amino acids. V lost 1 base, J lost 0 bases, and 7 bases lay in between. Germline CDR1 is LGHNA and CDR2 is YNFKEQ. The CDR3 sequence: CASSQGQDSGNTIYF. CDR3 nucleotide sequence: TGTGCCAGCAGCCAAGGACAGGACTCTGGAAACACCATATATTTT.

This chain links TRBV6-5 with TRBJ2-1; D gene unclear. The V end lost 4 bases, the J end lost 10 bases, and 14 bases lay between the germline ends. Germline values: CDR1 MNHEY, CDR2 SVGAGI. The CDR3 is made up of 13 amino acids. CDR3 sequence (DNA): TGTGCCAGCAGTTCTGATTACCTCGGGGAGCAGTTCTTC. Protein product: CASSSDYLGEQFF.

The V and J genes are TRBV9 and TRBJ2-7; 8 bases are a match to TRBD2. Germline trimming cut 4 bases from V and 5 bases from J; bases unmatched to any gene: 11. This CDR3 contains 15 residues. Germline V gene data show CDR1 as SGDLS and CDR2 as YYNGEE. The CDR3 is CASSPPGGRLNEQYF. CDR3 in DNA: TGTGCCAGCAGCCCACCGGGGGGGCGCTTAAACGAGCAGTACTTC.

This chain joins TRBV2 and TRBJ2-1, with TRBD1 matching over 9 bases. V trimming: 4 bases; J trimming: 7 bases; junction bases outside the gene matches: 8. From germline, CDR1 is SNHLY and CDR2 FYNNEI. The CDR3 sequence is 15 residues long. CDR3 sequence reads: CASSGVGQGLNEQFF. The CDR3 bases are TGTGCCAGCAGTGGGGTGGGACAGGGTTTAAATGAGCAGTTCTTC.

Written as DNA, the CDR3 is TGTGCCAGTAACCGGGCGGGGGTTAGCACAGATACGCAGTATTTT. Its protein product is CASNRAGVSTDTQYF. The chain joins TRBV19 to TRBJ2-3; the match to TRBD2 covers 7 bases. The V segment lost 7 bases and the J segment 0 bases; nucleotides outside the gene matches: 7. Germline-derived CDR1 and CDR2 are LNHDA and SQIVND (reference sequence). There are 15 residues in the CDR3.

This clone was observed at least ten times. The chain joins TRBV4-1 to TRBJ1-3; no firm D call. Trimming pared 4 bases from V and 3 bases from J, leaving 10 bases between. There are 14 residues in the CDR3. Germline V gives CDR1 MGHRA, CDR2 YSYEKL. CDR3 loop: CASSPPEVGNTIYF. The CDR3 coding sequence is TGCGCCAGCAGCCCACCTGAGGTTGGAAACACCATATATTTT.

The gene calls are TRBV7-2 and TRBJ1-5; D may be TRBD1 (5 bases). The CDR3 length is 13 residues. CDR1 and CDR2 from the germline V gene are SGHTA and FQGNSA. Trimming took 5 bases from V and 5 from J, leaving 10 bases between them. CDR3 DNA sequence: TGTGCCAGCAGCCTCGGGGGTGATCAGCCCCAGCATTTT. Its translation is CASSLGGDQPQHF.

The V call is TRBV19, the J call TRBJ1-5; the match to TRBD1 covers 8 bases. The CDR3 loop spans 16 amino acids. Germline CDR1 LNHDA, CDR2 SQIVND (reference sequence). The V gene end was trimmed by 10 bases and the J gene end by 0 bases; junction bases not matched to a gene: 11. The CDR3 region is CATQGQGQYSNQPQHF. CDR3 in DNA: TGTGCCACTCAAGGACAGGGTCAGTATAGCAATCAGCCCCAGCATTTT.

This chain connects TRBV7-9 to TRBJ1-1; D remains unclear. CDR3 length equals 15 residues. V was trimmed by 5 bases and J by 1 base, leaving 14 bases between them. The germline V gene has CDR1 SEHNR and CDR2 FQNEAQ (reference sequence). The chain's CDR3 is CASSRERVGNTEAFF. CDR3 DNA: TGTGCCAGCAGCCGAGAGCGGGTGGGGAACACTGAAGCTTTCTTT.

The chain is built from TRBV13 and TRBJ1-3, with TRBD1 matching 9 bases. Unmatched junction bases numbered 6, after V lost 5 bases and J lost 4 bases. The V gene's germline CDR1 is PRHDT and CDR2 FYEKMQ (reference sequence). The CDR3 runs 15 residues. The CDR3 protein is CASSRTGARGNTIYF. DNA of the CDR3: TGTGCCAGCAGCCGGACAGGGGCGAGGGGAAACACCATATATTTT.

This clone was detected once. V usage is TRBV10-3 and J usage is TRBJ1-2; 9 positions match TRBD1. Unmatched junction bases numbered 7, after V lost 0 bases and J lost 8 bases. The germline V gene has CDR1 ENHRY and CDR2 SYGVKD. The CDR3 is 15 residues long. CDR3 DNA: TGTGCCATCAGTGAGTCGACAGGGGGAACGGGAGGCTACACCTTC. Protein: CAISESTGGTGGYTF.

The chain combines TRBV5-1 with TRBJ2-2; 12 nucleotides match TRBD2. Trimming cost V 2 bases and J 3 bases; bases outside gene matches: 8. Looked up from germline, CDR1 is SGHRS and CDR2 is YFSETQ. CDR3 length equals 18 residues. The chain's CDR3 is CASSFLAGGPVDTGELFF. CDR3 nucleotide sequence: TGCGCCAGCAGCTTTCTAGCGGGAGGGCCGGTAGACACCGGGGAGCTGTTTTTT.

CDR3 bases: TGTGCCAGTAGTCCGGGGACCGGGACTAGCGGGAGGGCCGGGGAGCTGTTTTTT. It specifies CASSPGTGTSGRAGELFF. This chain uses TRBV19 with TRBJ2-2; TRBD2 matches 16 bases. The length of the CDR3 is 18 residues. CDR1 and CDR2 from the germline V gene are LNHDA and SQIVND (reference sequence). The ends lost 5 bases at V and 6 bases at J; junction bases unmatched: 9.

The chain employs TRBV5-8 and TRBJ1-1; 10 nucleotides match TRBD1. V was clipped by 5 bases and J by 6 bases; unmatched bases: 13. CDR1 SGHTS and CDR2 YDEGEE come from the germline V gene. The CDR3 is made up of 16 amino acids. Here the CDR3 DNA reads TGTGCCAGCAGTTACCGGGACAGGGGCCACGGGCCTGAAGCTTTCTTT. Residues: CASSYRDRGHGPEAFF.

This chain joins TRBV19 and TRBJ1-5; 7 nucleotides agree with TRBD1. CDR3 length: 13 residues. The ends lost 5 bases at V and 8 bases at J; junction bases unmatched: 6. The germline gives CDR1 LNHDA, CDR2 SQIVND (reference sequence). The CDR3 protein is CASSQDRVKPQHF. In DNA, the CDR3 is TGTGCCAGTAGTCAAGACAGGGTTAAGCCCCAGCATTTT.

The chain is built from TRBV7-8 and TRBJ1-5; 8 nucleotides agree with TRBD1. The CDR3 contains 14 residues. CDR1 and CDR2 from the germline V gene are SGHVS and FQNEAQ. V gave up 3 bases and J gave up 7 bases; unmatched junction bases: 5. CDR3 DNA: TGTGCCAGCAGCTTGGGACAGGACGGCCAGCCCCAGCATTTT. The encoded protein is CASSLGQDGQPQHF.